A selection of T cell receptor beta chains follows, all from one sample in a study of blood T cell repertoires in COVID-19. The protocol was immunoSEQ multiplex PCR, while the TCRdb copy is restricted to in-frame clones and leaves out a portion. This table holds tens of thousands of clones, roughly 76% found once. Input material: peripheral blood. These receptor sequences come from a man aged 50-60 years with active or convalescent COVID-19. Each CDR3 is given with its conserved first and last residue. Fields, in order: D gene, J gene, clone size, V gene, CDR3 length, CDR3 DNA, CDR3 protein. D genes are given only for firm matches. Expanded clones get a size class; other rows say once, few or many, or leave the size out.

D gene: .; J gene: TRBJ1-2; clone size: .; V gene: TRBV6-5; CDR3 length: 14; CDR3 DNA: TGTGCCAGCAGTTACTCGACCCCAAGCGGAGGCTACACCTTC; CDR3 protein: CASSYSTPSGGYTF
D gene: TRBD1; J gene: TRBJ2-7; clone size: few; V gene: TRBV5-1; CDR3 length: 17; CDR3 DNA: TGCGCCAGCAGCCCCGGACCCGGGACAGGGTCTCTCCACGAGCAGTACTTC; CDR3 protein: CASSPGPGTGSLHEQYF
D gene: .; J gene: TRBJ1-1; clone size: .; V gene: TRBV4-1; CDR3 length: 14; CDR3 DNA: TGCGCCAGCAGCCAAGACCAGGGGTACACTGAAGCTTTCTTT; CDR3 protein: CASSQDQGYTEAFF
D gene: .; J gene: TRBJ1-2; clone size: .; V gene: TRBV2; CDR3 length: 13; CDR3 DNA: TGTGCCAGCAGCGAACGAATAGCAGGGGGCTACACCTTC; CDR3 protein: CASSERIAGGYTF
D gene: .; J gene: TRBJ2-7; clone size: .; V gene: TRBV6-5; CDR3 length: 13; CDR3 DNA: TGTGCCAGCAGTCCAGGCTTATCCTACGAGCAGTACTTC; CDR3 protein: CASSPGLSYEQYF
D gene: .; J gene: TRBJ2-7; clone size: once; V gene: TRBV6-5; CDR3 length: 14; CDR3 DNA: TGTGCCAGCAGCTTACAGGGTCACAACTACGAGCAGTACTTC; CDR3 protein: CASSLQGHNYEQYF
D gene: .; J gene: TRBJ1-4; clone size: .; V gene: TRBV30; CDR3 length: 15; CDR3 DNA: TGTGCCTGGAGTCCGGGGGAACGGGGAAATGAAAAACTGTTTTTT; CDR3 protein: CAWSPGERGNEKLFF
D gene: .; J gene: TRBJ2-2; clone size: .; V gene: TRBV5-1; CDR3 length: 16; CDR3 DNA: TGCGCCAGCAGCCCTAGGGGTGCACAGAACACCGGGGAGCTGTTTTTT; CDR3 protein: CASSPRGAQNTGELFF
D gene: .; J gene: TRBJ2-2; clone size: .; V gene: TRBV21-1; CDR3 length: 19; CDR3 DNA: TGTGCCAGCGGGACCGAGCCTCCACTGGGGGGGGGAGGAACCGGGGAGCTGTTTTTT; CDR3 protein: CASGTEPPLGGGGTGELFF
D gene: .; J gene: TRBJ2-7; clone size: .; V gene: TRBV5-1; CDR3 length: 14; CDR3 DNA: TGCGCCAGCAGCCAATGGGGGGACTTGAACGAGCAGTACTTC; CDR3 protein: CASSQWGDLNEQYF
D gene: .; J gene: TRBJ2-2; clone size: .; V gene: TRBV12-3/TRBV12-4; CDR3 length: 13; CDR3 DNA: TGTGTCAGCAGTTTGACAGAGACCGGGGAGCTGTTTTTT; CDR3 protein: CVSSLTETGELFF
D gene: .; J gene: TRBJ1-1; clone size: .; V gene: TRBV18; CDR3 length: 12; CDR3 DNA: TGTGCCAGCTCGCCGGGGGTAACTGAAGCTTTCTTT; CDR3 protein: CASSPGVTEAFF
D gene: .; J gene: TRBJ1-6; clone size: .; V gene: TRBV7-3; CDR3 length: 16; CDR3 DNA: TGTGCCAGCAGCTTAATGTCGCCAGGGAAAGGATCACCCCTCCACTTT; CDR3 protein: CASSLMSPGKGSPLHF
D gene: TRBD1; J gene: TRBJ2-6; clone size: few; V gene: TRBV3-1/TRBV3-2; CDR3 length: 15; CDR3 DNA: TGTGCCAGCAGCCCTCGGACAGGGGGTGCCAACGTCCTGACTTTC; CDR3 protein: CASSPRTGGANVLTF
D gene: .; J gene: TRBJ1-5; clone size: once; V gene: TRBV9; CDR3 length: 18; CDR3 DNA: TGTGCCAGCAGGGTACGAAAGATGGACAGCTATAGCAATCAGCCCCAGCATTTT; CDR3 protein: CASRVRKMDSYSNQPQHF
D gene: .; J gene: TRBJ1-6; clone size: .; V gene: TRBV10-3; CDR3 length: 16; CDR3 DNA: TGTGCCATCAACCCAACAGGGATTGGCTATAATTCACCCCTCCACTTT; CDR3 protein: CAINPTGIGYNSPLHF
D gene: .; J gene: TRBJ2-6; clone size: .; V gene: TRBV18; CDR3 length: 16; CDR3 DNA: TGTGCCAGCTCACCGCTACAGGGTTCTGGGGCCAACGTCCTGACTTTC; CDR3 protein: CASSPLQGSGANVLTF
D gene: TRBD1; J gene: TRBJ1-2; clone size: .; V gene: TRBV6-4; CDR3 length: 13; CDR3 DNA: TGTGCCAGCAGTGGACAGGGAAACTATGGCTACACCTTC; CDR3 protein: CASSGQGNYGYTF
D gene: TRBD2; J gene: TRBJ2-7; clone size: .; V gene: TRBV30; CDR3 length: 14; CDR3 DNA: TGTGCCTGGAGTGCGGGACTAGCGGGAAGGGGACAGTACTTC; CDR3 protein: CAWSAGLAGRGQYF
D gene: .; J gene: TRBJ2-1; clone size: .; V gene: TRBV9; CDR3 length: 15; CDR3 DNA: TGTGCCAGCAGCGTAGTCGACTCTCTCTACAATGAGCAGTTCTTC; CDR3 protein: CASSVVDSLYNEQFF
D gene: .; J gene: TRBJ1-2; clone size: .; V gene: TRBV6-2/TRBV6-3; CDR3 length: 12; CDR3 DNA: TGTGCCAGCAGTCTGGACGCGGGAGGCTACACCTTC; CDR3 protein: CASSLDAGGYTF
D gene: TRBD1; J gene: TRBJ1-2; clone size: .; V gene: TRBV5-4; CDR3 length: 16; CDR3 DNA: TGTGCCAGCAGCCCCCGAGGGGGCAGTTTCTCCTATGGCTACACCTTC; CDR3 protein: CASSPRGGSFSYGYTF
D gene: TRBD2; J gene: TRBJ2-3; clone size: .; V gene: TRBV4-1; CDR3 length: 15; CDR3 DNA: TGCGCCAGCAGCCCACTAGCGGATAGCACAGATACGCAGTATTTT; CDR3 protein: CASSPLADSTDTQYF
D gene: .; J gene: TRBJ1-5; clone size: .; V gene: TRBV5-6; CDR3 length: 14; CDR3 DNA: TGTGCCAGCAGCTTGGCCAGGGGTAATCAGCCCCAGCATTTT; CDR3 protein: CASSLARGNQPQHF
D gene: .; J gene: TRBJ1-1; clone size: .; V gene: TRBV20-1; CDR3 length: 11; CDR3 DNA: TGCAGTGCGGCTTTGAACACTGAAGCTTTCTTT; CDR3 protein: CSAALNTEAFF
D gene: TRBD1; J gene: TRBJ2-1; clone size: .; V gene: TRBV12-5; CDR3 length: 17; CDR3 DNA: TGTGCTAGTGGAAGCACCACCGGGACAGGGTCTTACAATGAGCAGTTCTTC; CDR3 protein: CASGSTTGTGSYNEQFF
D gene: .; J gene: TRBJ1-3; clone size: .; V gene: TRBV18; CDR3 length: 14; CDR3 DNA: TGTGCCAGCTCCCTACAGGACTCTGGAAACACCATATATTTT; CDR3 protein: CASSLQDSGNTIYF